This record covers a single TCR beta chain. The target antigen is unknown. The sample is drawn from a study of siplizumab effects on memory and regulatory T cells. The length of the CDR3 is 16 residues. Germline values: CDR1 MNHEY, CDR2 SMNVEV (reference sequence). V lost 4 bases to trimming and J lost 3 bases; unmatched junction nucleotides: 5. It was approximately 9.8 x 10^4 TCR templates that were assayed per sample. The table came from immunoSEQ multiplex PCR; TCRdb's copy has only in-frame clones and leaves some out. This sample has about 100,000 clones, with roughly nine tenths found just once. General study results and limits: Naive or memory phenotype was unassignable for roughly 75-97% of proliferating CD4+ or CD8+ clones.

The sequence came from a human donor in good health. The chain combines TRBV27 with TRBJ2-1, with 11 bases identical to TRBD1. Sequencing input: Tregs sorted from blood. The CDR3 here is CASSYAGTGGYNEQFF. In DNA form, the CDR3 reads TGTGCCAGCAGTTACGCCGGGACAGGGGGCTACAATGAGCAGTTCTTC.